A single sample gave rise to the 22 T cell receptor delta chains below, sequenced in a study of Vδ1+ human thymocytes. Their target antigens are unknown. RNA was extracted from the cells and then reverse transcribed. Multiplex PCR used pooled V-gene forward primers and a constant-region reverse primer to amplify CDR3s. With CATT, TCRdb re-called clones from the multiplex PCR reads. The sample has 50,000 to 75,000 delta-chain clones, about 14% seen once. Study-wide findings and caveats: Thymic TRG and TRD repertoires appeared highly polyclonal.

The source material was Vdelta1+ gamma-delta thymocytes from the thymus. Subset: FACS-sorted CD3+ TCRalphabeta- TCRVdelta1+ TCRVdelta2- thymocytes. The receptor source for this set is a girl younger than two who had congenital heart surgery.

This clone was observed many times. V is TRDV2 and J is TRDJ3; 8 nucleotides line up with TRDD3. Germline V gene lookup returns CDR1 GEAIGNYY and CDR2 EKD. The CDR3 is made up of 23 amino acids. The V gene end was trimmed by 0 bases and the J gene end by 0 bases; junction bases not matched to a gene: 18. The chain's CDR3 is CACDTEVLGDPIGSSWDTRQMFF. The CDR3 bases are TGTGCCTGTGACACCGAGGTTCTGGGGGACCCAATCGGCAGCTCCTGGGACACCCGACAGATGTTTTTC.

There are a few counts of this clone. The rearrangement joins TRDV1 to TRDJ1; D may be TRDD3 (5 bases). Germline lookup yields CDR1 TSWWSYY and CDR2 QGS. Trimming pared 7 bases from V and 0 bases from J, leaving 9 bases between. The CDR3 consists of 13 residues. The CDR3 protein is CALATGNTDKLIF. The CDR3 DNA reads TGTGCTCTTGCTACGGGGAACACCGATAAACTCATCTTT.

This clone was seen more than once but under ten times. Other DNA sequences from this sample encode an identical CDR3 as well. The rearrangement uses TRDV1 and TRDJ1; 9 bases align to TRDD2. CDR1 and CDR2 (germline): TSWWSYY, QGS. This CDR3 region has 21 residues. V lost 0 bases, J lost 1 base, and 18 bases stayed unmatched. The CDR3 region is CALGELGPLPTRDWVTDKLIF. CDR3 nucleotides: TGTGCTCTTGGGGAACTGGGCCCCCTTCCTACGAGGGACTGGGTCACCGATAAACTCATCTTT.

This clone was seen more than once but under ten times. The chain couples TRDV1 to TRDJ1, with 9 bases identical to TRDD3. Germline lookup yields CDR1 TSWWSYY and CDR2 QGS. V lost 2 bases to trimming and J lost 8 bases; unmatched junction nucleotides: 15. This CDR3 is built from 17 residues. The CDR3 DNA follows: TGTGCTCTTGGGGAAGACTTCTTGCTACTGGGGGACGGGAAACTCATCTTT. Its protein product is CALGEDFLLLGDGKLIF.

This clone has more than one count but fewer than ten. The chain is built from TRDV1 and TRDJ1; 10 bases are shared with TRDD3. V lost 3 bases to trimming and J lost 4 bases; unmatched junction nucleotides: 14. The CDR3 runs 18 residues. The germline CDR1 and CDR2 sequences are TSWWSYY and QGS. CDR3 amino acids: CALGDYSYGGGYIDKLIF. In DNA form, the CDR3 reads TGTGCTCTTGGGGACTATTCCTACGGTGGGGGATACATCGATAAACTCATCTTT.

In its sample, this clone was seen a few times. The rearrangement joins TRDV1 to TRDJ1; 7 bases match TRDD3. Trimming removed 0 bases from V and 8 bases from J; junction bases left unmatched: 15. Germline-derived CDR1 and CDR2 are TSWWSYY and QGS. The CDR3 covers 17 residues. DNA of the CDR3: TGTGCTCTTGGGGAACTCGAGCTCCCTACGAGGGGGATGAAACTCATCTTT. This encodes CALGELELPTRGMKLIF.

This clone was seen only a few times. The V and J genes are TRDV1 and TRDJ1; D ambiguous. The CDR3 runs 18 residues. Germline-derived CDR1 and CDR2 are TSWWSYY and QGS. Between the trimmed V and J ends, which lost 2 bases and 0 bases, there was a span of 19 bases. CDR3: CALGERRSTTVNTDKLIF. CDR3 coding DNA: TGTGCTCTTGGGGAAAGAAGAAGCACAACTGTTAACACCGATAAACTCATCTTT.

This clone was detected only a few times. The chain carries TRDV1 and TRDJ1; 7 bases map to TRDD3. The length of the CDR3 is 24 residues. Germline values: CDR1 TSWWSYY, CDR2 QGS. V lost 2 bases to trimming and J lost 0 bases; unmatched junction nucleotides: 30. CDR3 coding DNA: TGTGCTCTTGGGGAAGGTGTTTCGTCGCAGTTCCCACGTACTGGGGATTTCTACACCGATAAACTCATCTTT. This sequence encodes CALGEGVSSQFPRTGDFYTDKLIF.

This clone was detected only a few times. J is TRDJ1 and V is TRDV1; 8 positions match TRDD3. After removal of 1 base from V and 4 bases from J, the junction contained 35 bases not matched to a gene. The CDR3 loop spans 25 amino acids. From germline, CDR1 is TSWWSYY and CDR2 QGS. The CDR3, as DNA: TGTGCTCTTGGGGAACAGAAAAGAGGCCCCGGCCCGCGATCCGGGGGGATATGGAACAACGATAAACTCATCTTT. Its protein product is CALGEQKRGPGPRSGGIWNNDKLIF.

The V call is TRDV1, the J call TRDJ1; 7 bases fit TRDD3. Germline loops: CDR1 TSWWSYY, CDR2 QGS. The trim removed 4 bases at V and 1 base at J, leaving 24 bases unmatched. The CDR3 consists of 21 residues. In DNA, the CDR3 is TGTGCTCTTGGGGGTTACGACCCTCTGGGGGGACAACGGCGGGGCACCGATAAACTCATCTTT. It translates to CALGGYDPLGGQRRGTDKLIF.

To note about this clone: A much larger clonotype is one base distant, so this may be a read error. The genes are TRDV2 and TRDJ3; perhaps TRDD3 as D (5 bases). Germline values: CDR1 GEAIGNYY, CDR2 EKD. This CDR3 is 21 amino acids long. The CDR3, as DNA: TGTGCCTGTGACATAAGGATCGGAGATGGGGTGGGCTCCTGGGACGCCCGACAGATGTTTTTC. It yields the protein CACDIRIGDGVGSWDARQMFF.

This chain connects TRDV1 to TRDJ1; D not certain. CDR3 size: 26 residues. Trimming took off 1 base at V and 0 bases at J, with 42 bases between the two ends. CDR1 is TSWWSYY and CDR2 is QGS in the germline V gene. The CDR3 DNA is TGTGCTCTTGGGGAACCGCGCCCGCCCCCGAGCTCTTTGTCTCTACTACCTATCCAGTACACCGATAAACTCATCTTT. This codes for CALGEPRPPPSSLSLLPIQYTDKLIF.

In regard to this clone: Other DNA sequences in this sample translate to the same CDR3. The rearrangement joins TRDV2 to TRDJ1; no clear D. The CDR3 is 14 amino acids. Looked up from germline, CDR1 is GEAIGNYY and CDR2 is EKD. V was trimmed by 2 bases and J by 11 bases, leaving 20 bases between them. CDR3 residues: CACDKVGLAGKLIF. Written as DNA, the CDR3 is TGTGCCTGTGACAAGGTAGGGTTGGCTGGTAAGCTCATCTTT.

In its sample, this clone was seen a few times. The chain uses TRDV1 and TRDJ1, with 10 bases lining up with TRDD3. This CDR3 spans 23 amino acids. The V gene end was trimmed by 2 bases and the J gene end by 0 bases; junction bases not matched to a gene: 24. Germline V gene data show CDR1 as TSWWSYY and CDR2 as QGS. CDR3 sequence (DNA): TGTGCTCTTGGGGAATCAAGTCGGCCTTCCCCTGTACTGGGGGATCTGTACACCGATAAACTCATCTTT. Translated, it gives CALGESSRPSPVLGDLYTDKLIF.

This clone was seen a single time. The chain couples TRDV1 to TRDJ1, with D uncertain. The CDR3 covers 15 residues. The V end lost 2 bases, the J end lost 4 bases, and 14 bases lay between the germline ends. CDR1 and CDR2 from the germline V gene are TSWWSYY and QGS. The CDR3 DNA reads TGTGCTCTTGGGGAAAAGTGGCCCGTGGTCGATAAACTCATCTTT. This codes for CALGEKWPVVDKLIF.

The V call is TRDV1, the J call TRDJ1, with D uncertain. Germline CDR1 TSWWSYY, CDR2 QGS. The V and J ends lost 3 bases and 11 bases respectively, with 16 bases between them. This CDR3 spans 13 amino acids. In DNA form, the CDR3 reads TGTGCTCTTGGGGACCCTCCCGATTCAGGGCTCATCTTT. Protein: CALGDPPDSGLIF.

This clone has only a few counts. The chain has TRDV1 and TRDJ1, with D possibly being TRDD3 (6 bases). Trimming stripped 2 bases from V and 2 bases from J, with 18 bases between. The germline gives CDR1 TSWWSYY, CDR2 QGS. The CDR3 is 17 amino acids. The CDR3 sequence is CALGERRGGLKTDKLIF. The CDR3 region has the DNA TGTGCTCTTGGGGAAAGGCGTGGGGGGCTTAAAACCGATAAACTCATCTTT.

J is TRDJ1 and V is TRDV1, with TRDD3 as a possible D gene (7 bases). Germline-derived CDR1 and CDR2 are TSWWSYY and QGS. The CDR3 runs to 20 residues. V gave up 0 bases and J gave up 0 bases, with 23 bases separating them. CDR3 sequence reads: CALGELGLGAPTAYTDKLIF. CDR3 nucleotide sequence: TGTGCTCTTGGGGAACTCGGGCTGGGGGCTCCTACCGCGTACACCGATAAACTCATCTTT.

This clone was counted a few times. This chain connects TRDV1 to TRDJ1; 12 nucleotides match TRDD3. Germline trimming cut 5 bases from V and 3 bases from J; bases unmatched to any gene: 13. Germline V CDR1 and CDR2: TSWWSYY, QGS. CDR3 length equals 18 residues. This CDR3 is CALGNRLGDTRRADKLIF. CDR3 DNA: TGTGCTCTTGGGAACCGGCTGGGGGATACGAGAAGGGCCGATAAACTCATCTTT.

With regard to this clone: The sample carries other DNA sequences with the same CDR3. The chain recombines TRAV29/DV5 with TRDJ1; 13 bases are shared with TRDD3. The trim removed 3 bases at V and 2 bases at J, leaving 13 bases unmatched. In germline, CDR1 is NSMFDY, CDR2 ISSIKDK. The CDR3 extends over 18 amino acids. CDR3 in amino acids: CAAIIPTTGGYGTDKLIF. The DNA for the CDR3 is TGTGCAGCAATAATACCTACTACTGGGGGATACGGGACCGATAAACTCATCTTT.

This clone has more than one count but fewer than ten. A much more abundant neighbour one base away suggests this may be a read error. The J gene is TRDJ1, the V gene TRDV2; 12 bases line up with TRDD3. Germline V CDR1 and CDR2: GEAIGNYY, EKD. The CDR3 has 17 residues. The CDR3 region has the DNA TGTGCCCGTGAGCTGGGGGATACGGTGCCATACACCGATAAACTCATCTTT. Its translation: CARELGDTVPYTDKLIF.

This clone showed up just a few times. The rearrangement uses TRDV1 and TRDJ1, with a possible D match to TRDD2 (6 bases). Germline V gene sequence: CDR1 TSWWSYY, CDR2 QGS. The CDR3 consists of 23 residues. The V gene lost 4 bases and the J gene lost 0 bases, with 36 bases spanning the gap. The CDR3 loop is CALGGPFSILRGLGTGYTDKLIF. The CDR3 DNA reads TGTGCTCTTGGGGGGCCTTTTAGTATCCTACGCGGCCTGGGAACCGGTTACACCGATAAACTCATCTTT.